Listed below are T cell receptor beta chains from one sample, sequenced in a study of blood T cell repertoires in COVID-19. Some clones are missing from TCRdb's copy, which holds only in-frame ones; the method was immunoSEQ multiplex PCR. The table lists 260,000 or so clones, around 89% of them singletons. The sample was PBMCs or T cells enriched from blood (not recorded which). The source is a woman in her forties with acute COVID-19. Each CDR3 is given with its conserved first and last residue. The order of the fields is J gene, clone size, D gene, V gene, CDR3 protein. A D gene is named only where the DNA matches it firmly. Clone size is given for some rows only: seen once, a few or many times, or a class if the clone is expanded.

J: TRBJ1-1
size: NA
D: TRBD1
V: TRBV9
CDR3: CASSVDRGLPTEAFF

J: TRBJ2-5
size: NA
D: TRBD1
V: TRBV24-1
CDR3: CATSDTGGRSQETQYF

J: TRBJ2-1
size: NA
D: TRBD2
V: TRBV10-2
CDR3: CASRASGASSYNEQFF

J: TRBJ2-3
size: NA
D: TRBD2
V: TRBV18
CDR3: CASSPRTSGSTDTQYF

J: TRBJ2-6
size: once
D: TRBD1
V: TRBV2
CDR3: CASSEAWTGYRSGANVLTF

J: TRBJ1-2
size: NA
D: NA
V: TRBV5-4
CDR3: CASSRQDKIYGYTF

J: TRBJ1-1
size: NA
D: TRBD1
V: TRBV3-1/TRBV3-2
CDR3: CASSLQGTNTEAFF

J: TRBJ2-3
size: NA
D: TRBD2
V: TRBV5-1
CDR3: CASSLGIAGTSTDTQYF

J: TRBJ2-3
size: NA
D: NA
V: TRBV12-3/TRBV12-4
CDR3: CASRVSGADTQYF

J: TRBJ2-5
size: once
D: TRBD2
V: TRBV7-9
CDR3: CASSSSGSKKETQYF

J: TRBJ1-1
size: NA
D: NA
V: TRBV19
CDR3: CASTRMGAANTEAFF

J: TRBJ1-2
size: NA
D: NA
V: TRBV19
CDR3: CASVGGGDGYTF

J: TRBJ1-2
size: NA
D: TRBD1
V: TRBV6-1
CDR3: CASSEEGQVYGYTF

J: TRBJ1-1
size: NA
D: NA
V: TRBV28
CDR3: CASIKRDTEAFF

J: TRBJ2-7
size: NA
D: TRBD2
V: TRBV19
CDR3: CASSLLAGSSYEQYF

J: TRBJ2-2
size: NA
D: NA
V: TRBV19
CDR3: CASSIQGSTGELFF

J: TRBJ1-2
size: NA
D: NA
V: TRBV7-9
CDR3: CASSLASGGGGYTF

J: TRBJ1-1
size: NA
D: NA
V: TRBV9
CDR3: CASSALGGTEAFF

J: TRBJ1-1
size: once
D: NA
V: TRBV3-1/TRBV3-2
CDR3: CASSQYGTEAFF

J: TRBJ1-4
size: few
D: NA
V: TRBV27
CDR3: CASSSRGQGATNEKLFF

J: TRBJ1-5
size: NA
D: NA
V: TRBV6-1
CDR3: CASSEGRGRSNQPQHF

J: TRBJ1-6
size: NA
D: TRBD1
V: TRBV6-1
CDR3: CASSEWGQGNSPLHF

J: TRBJ1-2
size: NA
D: TRBD1
V: TRBV28
CDR3: CASSLSLGTAYGYTF